This entry lists 19 T cell receptor beta chains sequenced from one sample in a study of blood T cells in healthy people across ages. Using a J-beta primer mix together with a sample-barcoded 5' primer, a second PCR was run for about 7 to 12 cycles. MiXCR was run by TCRdb on the 5' RACE reads, yielding one entry per CDR3 protein. Among roughly 1.7 million distinct CDR3 sequences listed, about 31% were seen once. Input material: blood. These receptors were obtained from a woman aged 30 to 39 in good health.

The V gene is TRBV5-1, the J gene TRBJ2-5; the match to TRBD2 covers 10 bases. There are 13 residues in the CDR3. Trimming removed 7 bases from V and 4 bases from J; junction bases left unmatched: 4. The germline CDR1 and CDR2 sequences are SGHRS and YFSETQ. The CDR3 loop reads CASGTSGAETQYF. CDR3 nucleotides: TGCGCCAGCGGAACTAGCGGGGCAGAGACCCAGTACTTC. Combining the CDR3 with reference TRBV5-1 and TRBJ2-5 gives the whole variable domain KAGVTQTPRYLIKTRGQQVTLSCSPISGHRSVSWYQQTPGQGLQFLFEYFSETQRNKGNFPGRFSGRQFSNSRSEMNVSTLELGDSALYLCASGTSGAETQYFGPGTRLLVL.

Turning to this clonotype: With a much larger clone just one base away, this may be a read error. V usage is TRBV9 and J usage is TRBJ2-7, with no clear D. Germline V gene data show CDR1 as SGDLS and CDR2 as YYNGEE. V was pared by 3 bases and J by 0 bases, with 7 bases between. This CDR3 is 13 amino acids long. The CDR3 spells CASSGAGSYEQYF. In DNA, the CDR3 is TGTGCCAGCAGCGGGGCAGGCTCCTACGAGCAGTACTTC.

The chain recombines TRBV20-1 with TRBJ1-2, with 8 nucleotides matching TRBD1. The CDR3 spans 13 residues. The V and J ends lost 3 bases and 7 bases, in that order; junction bases with no gene match: 7. Germline V gives CDR1 DFQATT, CDR2 SNEGSKA (reference sequence). In DNA, the CDR3 is TGCAGTGCTAGCGACCCAGGGGGCTTTGGCTACACCTTC. The encoded protein is CSASDPGGFGYTF.

In DNA, the CDR3 is TGTGCCATCAGAGCTAGCGGCACAGATACGCAGTATTTT. Translated: CAIRASGTDTQYF. V and J are TRBV10-3 and TRBJ2-3, with D perhaps TRBD2 (6 bases). Per the germline V gene, CDR1 is ENHRY and CDR2 is SYGVKD. The V end lost 6 bases, the J end lost 1 base, and 8 bases lay between the germline ends. This CDR3 region has 13 residues.

The chain carries TRBV19 and TRBJ1-2; TRBD1 matches 9 bases. Germline CDR1 is LNHDA and CDR2 is SQIVND (reference sequence). This CDR3 has 15 residues. The V and J ends lost 6 bases and 4 bases, in that order; junction bases with no gene match: 9. The CDR3 region has the DNA TGTGCCAGTAGCCCCGGGGACAGGGAAGGCTATGGCTACACCTTC. Its translation is CASSPGDREGYGYTF. Looking up the rest from reference TRBV19 and TRBJ1-2 gives the full variable domain: DGGITQSPKYLFRKEGQNVTLSCEQNLNHDAMYWYRQDPGQGLRLIYYSQIVNDFQKGDIAEGYSVSREKKESFPLTVTSAQKNPTAFYLCASSPGDREGYGYTFGSGTRLTVV.

J is TRBJ2-7 and V is TRBV20-1; no firm D call. This CDR3 is 12 amino acids long. V gave up 2 bases and J gave up 2 bases, with 7 bases separating them. Germline assignment: CDR1 DFQATT and CDR2 SNEGSKA (reference sequence). In DNA, the CDR3 is TGCAGTGCTAGACAGGTCCCCTACGAGCAGTACTTC. Its translation is CSARQVPYEQYF.

This clonotype was picked up many times. The chain links TRBV29-1 to TRBJ2-1; no definite D call. The CDR3 has 13 amino acids. CDR1 is SQVTM and CDR2 is ANQGSEA in the germline V gene. Between the trimmed V and J ends, which lost 4 bases and 7 bases, there was a span of 14 bases. CDR3 residues: CSVAGRNLNEQFF. Written as DNA, the CDR3 is TGCAGCGTTGCGGGTAGAAATCTGAATGAGCAGTTCTTC.

The chain couples TRBV20-1 to TRBJ1-5; tentatively, D is TRBD1 (6 bases). This CDR3 is 14 amino acids long. The germline CDR1 and CDR2 sequences are DFQATT and SNEGSKA (reference sequence). V was trimmed by 6 bases and J by 3 bases, leaving 15 bases between them. CDR3 in amino acids: CSATQGSPNQPQHF. For the CDR3, the DNA is TGCAGTGCCACACAGGGAAGCCCCAATCAGCCCCAGCATTTT.

This clonotype was seen a few times. This CDR3 reads CASRKQGKETQYF. The CDR3 bases are TGTGCCAGCAGAAAACAGGGGAAAGAGACCCAGTACTTC. The chain joins TRBV6-1 to TRBJ2-5; 7 bases line up with TRBD1. V lost 6 bases and J lost 3; bases outside the gene matches: 4. Germline lookup yields CDR1 MNHNS and CDR2 SASEGT. The CDR3 has 13 amino acids.

CDR3: CASSLGPPPMEQYF. In nucleotides, the CDR3 is TGTGCCAGCAGCTTAGGGCCGCCACCCATGGAGCAGTACTTC. The rearrangement uses TRBV11-2 and TRBJ2-5; D is unclear. The CDR3 loop spans 14 amino acids. Germline V CDR1 and CDR2: SGHAT, FQNNGV. Trimming cost V 1 base and J 11 bases, with 17 bases left between them.

This clonotype has at least ten counts. The V and J genes are TRBV20-1 and TRBJ2-4, with D uncertain. The germline gives CDR1 DFQATT, CDR2 SNEGSKA (reference sequence). The CDR3 is 13 amino acids. CDR3 sequence (DNA): TGCAGCGCCCCCAGTCTAGCCAAAAACATTCAGTACTTC. Its translation: CSAPSLAKNIQYF.

The chain uses TRBV9 and TRBJ2-1, with D hard to call. The germline CDR1 and CDR2 sequences are SGDLS and YYNGEE. Trimming removed 0 bases from V and 9 bases from J, with 10 bases in between. The CDR3 has 13 residues. CDR3 bases: TGTGCCAGCAGCGTAGGGGTCGAAGCTGAGCAGTTCTTC. Translated, it gives CASSVGVEAEQFF.

This clonotype was observed at least ten times. This rearrangement joins TRBV7-2 to TRBJ2-1, with D perhaps TRBD2 (5 bases). The CDR3 runs 13 residues. The V gene's germline CDR1 is SGHTA and CDR2 FQGNSA. The V end lost 2 bases, the J end lost 15 bases, and 17 bases lay between the germline ends. The CDR3 nucleotides read TGTGCCAGCAGCTTATTGGTGACTATCGGTCCGTTCTTC. Its protein is CASSLLVTIGPFF.

The genes are TRBV6-2 or TRBV6-3 and TRBJ2-1, with D perhaps matching TRBD2 (6 bases). This CDR3 region has 15 residues. Germline V gene sequence: CDR1 MNHEY, CDR2 SVGEGT. V lost 6 bases and J lost 2, with 14 bases in between. CDR3 sequence: CASRLRTGAYNEQFF. The CDR3 DNA follows: TGTGCCAGCAGATTGCGGACGGGGGCCTACAATGAGCAGTTCTTC.

Concerning this clonotype itself: With a much larger clone just one base away, this may be a read error. The chain carries TRBV7-6 and TRBJ2-3; D might be TRBD1 (5 bases). Per germline, CDR1 SGHVS and CDR2 FNYEAQ. The CDR3 extends over 14 amino acids. Here the CDR3 reads CASSLVKPTGTQYF. CDR3 DNA: TGTGCCAGCAGCTTAGTGAAACCCACAGGTACGCAGTATTTT.

This clonotype appeared once. An end of the junction does not agree with germline; a read error may underlie this. CDR3 protein: CTSSFSGRSATSTDTQYF. The CDR3 nucleotides read TGTACCAGCAGTTTTAGCGGGAGGAGCGCAACTAGCACAGATACGCAGTATTTT. The chain has TRBV28 and TRBJ2-3; 10 bases map to TRBD2. CDR3 size: 18 residues. Germline V CDR1 and CDR2: MDHEN, SYDVKM.

The chain has TRBV24-1 and TRBJ1-2; 7 bases map to TRBD1. After removal of 7 bases from V and 3 bases from J, the junction contained 10 bases not matched to a gene. The germline gives CDR1 KGHDR, CDR2 SFDVKD. The CDR3 loop spans 15 amino acids. Here the CDR3 DNA reads TGTGCCACCAGCGATGCCGGACAGGCATACTATGGCTACACCTTC. Protein: CATSDAGQAYYGYTF.

The gene calls are TRBV20-1 and TRBJ2-1; D unresolved. Trimming cost V 2 bases and J 0 bases, with 11 bases left between them. Looked up from germline, CDR1 is DFQATT and CDR2 is SNEGSKA (reference sequence). CDR3 length: 15 residues. The DNA of the CDR3 is TGCAGTGCTAGATCCGGCGGAAACTCCTACAATGAGCAGTTCTTC. This encodes CSARSGGNSYNEQFF.

In its sample, this clonotype was seen a few times. The chain links TRBV5-6 to TRBJ2-7; D gene uncertain. The V end lost 3 bases, the J end lost 4 bases, and 11 bases lay between the germline ends. The CDR3 loop spans 13 amino acids. In germline, CDR1 is SGHDT, CDR2 YYEEEE. For the CDR3, the DNA is TGTGCCAGCAGCTACGAACGGAGTTACGAGCAGTACTTC. Its translation: CASSYERSYEQYF.